This T cell receptor beta chain derives from a study of vaccination effects on CD4 cells after COVID-19. Turning to the study itself: Two-dose vaccination with either BNT162b2 or mRNA-1273 was given to the participants.

Before sequencing took place, the ViraFEST assay used viral peptide pools to expand antigen-specific CD4+ T cells. Having been cultured for ten to eleven days, the cells underwent CD4+ T cell isolation. SARS-CoV-2 infection was confirmed by PCR in the person between March and December 2020. Wells containing a few million PBMC each were cultured with about 9 IU/ml IL-2 and 8 to 10 ug/ml peptides. Produced via immunoSEQ multiplex PCR; TCRdb's table is partial and in-frame only. Among some 40,000 clones, around 72% were seen once, and the ten largest hold about 17%. CDR1 MNHEY and CDR2 SMNVEV come from the germline V gene (reference sequence). V shed 3 bases and J shed 1 base, with 9 bases lying between them. The CDR3 is 14 residues long. This clone was detected a few times. The antigen is unknown. Study-wide points: Clones that were induced by infection or by vaccine showed marked contraction late after vaccination.

This receptor was taken from a human donor who had a prior SARS-CoV-2 infection. This chain joins TRBV27 and TRBJ1-1, with D possibly being TRBD1 (6 bases). The sequenced sample was CD4+ T cells from PBMCs cultured with HCoV-NL63 spike peptides, obtained before COVID-19 vaccination. The CDR3 DNA reads TGTGCCAGCAGTTTGATGGGGGCGAACACTGAAGCTTTCTTT. It translates to CASSLMGANTEAFF.